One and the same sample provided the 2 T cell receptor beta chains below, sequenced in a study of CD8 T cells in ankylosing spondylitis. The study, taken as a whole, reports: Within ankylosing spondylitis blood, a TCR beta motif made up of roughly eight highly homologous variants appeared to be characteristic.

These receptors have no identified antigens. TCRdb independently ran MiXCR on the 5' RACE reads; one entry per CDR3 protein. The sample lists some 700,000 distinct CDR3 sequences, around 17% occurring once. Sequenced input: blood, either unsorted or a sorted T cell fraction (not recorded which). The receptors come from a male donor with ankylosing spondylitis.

The chain's CDR3 is CASSQDAGQGREKLFF. The DNA for the CDR3 is TGCGCCAGCAGCCAAGACGCGGGACAGGGGAGGGAAAAACTGTTTTTT. The chain couples TRBV4-3 to TRBJ1-4; 10 bases agree with TRBD1. The germline gives CDR1 LGHNA, CDR2 YSLEER. V trimming: 0 bases; J trimming: 8 bases; junction bases outside the gene matches: 6. CDR3 size: 16 residues.

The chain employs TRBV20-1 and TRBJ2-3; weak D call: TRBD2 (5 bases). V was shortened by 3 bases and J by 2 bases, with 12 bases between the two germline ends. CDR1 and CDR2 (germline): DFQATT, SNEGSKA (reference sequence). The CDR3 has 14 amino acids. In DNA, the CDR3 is TGCAGTGCTAGTAGCGTACTCTACACAGATACGCAGTATTTT. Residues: CSASSVLYTDTQYF.